A single sample gave rise to the 23 T cell receptor beta chains below, sequenced in a study of blood T cell repertoires in COVID-19. Method: immunoSEQ multiplex PCR; TCRdb's copy keeps in-frame clones and lacks some. In the table there are 25,000 to 35,000 clones, approximately 80% of which are singletons. Material for sequencing was peripheral blood. All receptors come from a human donor in a cohort sampled during active COVID-19.

This chain uses TRBV5-6 with TRBJ1-2; D is undetermined. The germline V gene has CDR1 SGHDT and CDR2 YYEEEE. Trimming cost V 2 bases and J 3 bases, with 8 bases left between them. The CDR3 contains 13 residues. The CDR3 spells CASSFLRDYGYTF. The DNA of the CDR3 is TGTGCCAGCAGCTTTCTTCGGGACTATGGCTACACCTTC.

The chain is built from TRBV7-9 and TRBJ1-3; D is ambiguous. With 5 bases removed from V and 2 bases from J, the gap between germline ends came to 16 bases. Germline assignment: CDR1 SEHNR and CDR2 FQNEAQ (reference sequence). CDR3 length equals 16 residues. CDR3 sequence reads: CASSPRVGRTGNTIYF. CDR3 DNA sequence: TGTGCCAGCAGCCCCCGGGTGGGTCGGACTGGAAACACCATATATTTT.

This rearrangement joins TRBV3-1 (or the pseudogene TRBV3-2) to TRBJ2-2, with 10 bases identical to TRBD2. The CDR3 has 17 amino acids. The trim removed 1 base at V and 5 bases at J, leaving 7 bases unmatched. Germline V lookup: CDR1 LGHDT, CDR2 YNNKEL (reference sequence). CDR3 protein: CASSQGQRGGRTGELFF. The CDR3 DNA follows: TGTGCCAGCAGCCAAGGACAGCGGGGGGGACGAACCGGGGAGCTGTTTTTT.

The chain has TRBV11-2 and TRBJ2-2, with 8 bases identical to TRBD2. Losses at the gene ends were 8 bases for V and 1 base for J; bases not matched to a gene: 12. Germline loops: CDR1 SGHAT, CDR2 FQNNGV. The CDR3 has 17 residues. CDR3 coding DNA: TGTGCCAGCGGAAACCCCGGGGGGGTCGGGAACACCGGGGAGCTGTTTTTT. Residues: CASGNPGGVGNTGELFF.

The V and J genes are TRBV2 and TRBJ2-3; weak D call: TRBD2 (6 bases). V lost 6 bases to trimming and J lost 1 base, with 8 bases between them. CDR1 is SNHLY and CDR2 is FYNNEI in the germline V gene. The CDR3 is 13 amino acids. In nucleotides, the CDR3 is TGTGCCAGCAGCCCGGGGGGCACAGATACGCAGTATTTT. Translated: CASSPGGTDTQYF.

The chain recombines TRBV7-8 with TRBJ1-3; D remains ambiguous. V was clipped by 1 base and J by 4 bases, with 17 bases between them. CDR1 and CDR2 from the germline V gene are SGHVS and FQNEAQ. The CDR3 consists of 17 residues. The CDR3 here is CASSLEGGNYLGNTIYF. CDR3 DNA sequence: TGTGCCAGCAGCTTAGAAGGCGGCAATTACCTAGGAAACACCATATATTTT.

CDR3 region: CARENPGGSYSYEQYF. In DNA form, the CDR3 reads TGTGCCAGAGAGAACCCCGGGGGATCCTATTCCTACGAGCAGTACTTC. The rearrangement links TRBV3-1 (or the pseudogene TRBV3-2) to TRBJ2-7, with TRBD2 as a possible D gene (6 bases). This CDR3 comprises 16 residues. Trimming removed 9 bases at V and 1 base at J, with 22 bases between. Looked up from germline, CDR1 is LGHDT and CDR2 is YNNKEL (reference sequence).

V usage is TRBV6-5 and J usage is TRBJ2-7; 7 bases are a match to TRBD1. The CDR3 totals 15 residues. Unmatched junction bases numbered 5, after V lost 2 bases and J lost 1 base. Looked up from germline, CDR1 is MNHEY and CDR2 is SVGAGI. Here the CDR3 reads CASSYARGSSYEQYF. The DNA for the CDR3 is TGTGCCAGCAGTTACGCCAGGGGGAGTTCCTACGAGCAGTACTTC.

The rearrangement uses TRBV5-1 and TRBJ2-3; possible D gene TRBD2, 6 bases. Looked up from germline, CDR1 is SGHRS and CDR2 is YFSETQ. The V gene lost 0 bases and the J gene lost 2 bases, with 19 bases spanning the gap. The CDR3 is 18 residues long. CDR3 sequence reads: CASSLVGSRGGPTDTQYF. The CDR3 nucleotides read TGCGCCAGCAGCTTGGTGGGGTCTAGAGGAGGGCCCACAGATACGCAGTATTTT.

This chain uses TRBV4-2 with TRBJ2-2; D is ambiguous. The ends were cut back, 3 bases at V and 5 bases at J, with 13 bases in the middle. The CDR3 runs to 15 residues. The germline V gene encodes CDR1 LGHNA and CDR2 YNFKEQ. In DNA form, the CDR3 reads TGTGCCAGCAGCCATCTGGGTTCGGGTACCGGGGAGCTGTTTTTT. Its protein product is CASSHLGSGTGELFF.

The rearrangement links TRBV30 to TRBJ1-2; D unresolved. Looked up from germline, CDR1 is GTSNPN and CDR2 is SVGIG (reference sequence). Trimming pared 0 bases from V and 6 bases from J, leaving 14 bases between. The CDR3 length is 14 residues. DNA for the CDR3: TGTGCCTGGAGTGTTGGTTATTACGAGGATGGCTACACCTTC. Translated, it gives CAWSVGYYEDGYTF.

The chain couples TRBV5-5 to TRBJ1-3, with TRBD1 matching over 7 bases. The germline V gene has CDR1 SGHKS and CDR2 YYEKEE (reference sequence). The CDR3 sequence is 16 residues long. V lost 1 base and J lost 0; bases outside the gene matches: 4. CDR3 protein: CASSLTGAISGNTIYF. The CDR3 DNA reads TGTGCCAGCAGCTTGACAGGGGCAATCTCTGGAAACACCATATATTTT.

This clone was seen a few times. The rearrangement links TRBV6-5 to TRBJ1-2, with 9 bases matching TRBD1. CDR3 length: 16 residues. Germline values: CDR1 MNHEY, CDR2 SVGAGI. Trimming removed 2 bases from V and 4 bases from J; junction bases left unmatched: 8. In nucleotides, the CDR3 is TGTGCCAGCAGTTACACCCCCGGGACAGGGACCTATGGCTACACCTTC. Translated: CASSYTPGTGTYGYTF.

The chain employs TRBV6-6 and TRBJ1-5; perhaps TRBD1 as D (5 bases). This CDR3 is built from 15 residues. The V gene's germline CDR1 is MNHNY and CDR2 SVGAGI (reference sequence). Deletions cut 6 bases from V and 9 bases from J, with 21 bases between. CDR3 nucleotides: TGTGCCAGCAGCTCAACCGGGACTGCGGGTCGGCCCCAGCATTTT. Its translation is CASSSTGTAGRPQHF.

This chain connects TRBV6-5 to TRBJ2-5; TRBD1 is a possible D gene (5 bases). Looked up from germline, CDR1 is MNHEY and CDR2 is SVGAGI. V was shortened by 2 bases and J by 5 bases, with 12 bases between the two germline ends. The CDR3 contains 14 residues. The CDR3 here is CASSYSPGLETQYF. The CDR3 DNA sequence: TGTGCCAGCAGTTACAGCCCAGGGTTGGAGACCCAGTACTTC.

This clone was counted a few times. The chain is built from TRBV12-5 and TRBJ2-7, with a tentative D call TRBD2 (6 bases). V shed 3 bases and J shed 2 bases, with 14 bases lying between them. Germline CDR1 and CDR2: LGHNT and FRNRAP. The CDR3 is 15 residues long. This CDR3 is CASGFGGASTYEQYF. CDR3 sequence (DNA): TGTGCTAGTGGTTTCGGAGGGGCTTCTACCTACGAGCAGTACTTC.

The chain employs TRBV6-1 and TRBJ2-3, with 7 bases fitting TRBD2. With V trimmed by 2 bases and J by 2 bases, 7 bases remained unmatched. This CDR3 has 16 residues. The germline V gene has CDR1 MNHNS and CDR2 SASEGT. The CDR3 DNA is TGTGCCAGCAGTGAAAGACTAGCCAGAAACACAGATACGCAGTATTTT. Protein product: CASSERLARNTDTQYF.

The chain joins TRBV19 to TRBJ2-1, with D maybe TRBD2 (5 bases). Per the germline V gene, CDR1 is LNHDA and CDR2 is SQIVND (reference sequence). The CDR3 is 14 amino acids. V lost 1 base and J lost 9, with 13 bases in between. The CDR3 reads CASSIGRVRGEQFF. CDR3 bases: TGTGCCAGTAGTATAGGCCGGGTCCGGGGTGAGCAGTTCTTC. Supplemented by reference TRBV19 and TRBJ2-1, the full variable domain reads DGGITQSPKYLFRKEGQNVTLSCEQNLNHDAMYWYRQDPGQGLRLIYYSQIVNDFQKGDIAEGYSVSREKKESFPLTVTSAQKNPTAFYLCASSIGRVRGEQFFGPGTRLTVL.

This chain joins TRBV19 and TRBJ1-4; 8 bases are a match to TRBD1. The CDR3 totals 14 residues. The V gene end was trimmed by 6 bases and the J gene end by 6 bases; junction bases not matched to a gene: 6. Per germline, CDR1 LNHDA and CDR2 SQIVND (reference sequence). The CDR3 spells CASRETGQDEKLFF. Here the CDR3 DNA reads TGTGCCAGTAGGGAAACGGGACAGGATGAAAAACTGTTTTTT.

This clone was seen just once. The chain's CDR3 is CASSPTPNTGELFF. In DNA, the CDR3 is TGCGCCAGCAGCCCGACACCGAACACCGGGGAGCTGTTTTTT. J is TRBJ2-2 and V is TRBV5-1; D remains ambiguous. This CDR3 is built from 14 residues. Germline CDR1 is SGHRS and CDR2 is YFSETQ. Trimming left V 4 bases short and J 0 bases short, with 7 bases between.

The rearrangement uses TRBV24-1 and TRBJ2-7; 10 bases align to TRBD1. This CDR3 is built from 15 residues. V was pared by 2 bases and J by 3 bases, with 3 bases of the junction left unmatched. CDR1 is KGHDR and CDR2 is SFDVKD in the germline V gene. The CDR3: CATSDSRTGGYEQYF. The CDR3 bases are TGTGCCACCAGTGATTCCAGGACAGGGGGCTACGAGCAGTACTTC.

The chain combines TRBV28 with TRBJ1-2; 7 bases align to TRBD1. V shed 4 bases and J 7 bases; nucleotides not matched to a gene: 9. Germline-derived CDR1 and CDR2 are MDHEN and SYDVKM. CDR3 length: 14 residues. The CDR3 DNA sequence: TGTGCCAGCAGTTCCCCCGGACAGGTGGGTGGCTACACCTTC. It yields the protein CASSSPGQVGGYTF.

The chain links TRBV7-9 to TRBJ2-7, with D uncertain. Germline V gene sequence: CDR1 SEHNR, CDR2 FQNEAQ (reference sequence). The V end was cut by 1 base, the J end by 6 bases, with 7 bases between. This CDR3 is 12 amino acids long. The CDR3 bases are TGTGCCAGCAGCTTAGTTGAGGCCGAGCAGTACTTC. This encodes CASSLVEAEQYF.